Listed below are T cell receptor beta chains from one sample, sequenced in a study of blood T cells in healthy people across ages. TCRdb called the 5' RACE reads again in MiXCR, with one record for every CDR3 protein. The sample records 600,000 to 650,000 distinct CDR3 sequences, approximately 50% being singletons. Sequenced material: blood. The origin of the receptors is a man between 60 and 70 years old in good health. The CDR3 runs from the conserved cysteine through the conserved F or W. The order of the fields is J gene, V gene, CDR3 length, clone size, D gene, CDR3 protein, CDR3 DNA. D genes are given only for firm matches. Only part of the rows carry a size: once, few, many, or a class if the clone is expanded.

J gene: TRBJ1-2
V gene: TRBV7-9
CDR3 length: 14
clone size: few
D gene: NA
CDR3 protein: CASSFISMYPRYTF
CDR3 DNA: TGTGCCAGCAGCTTTATATCTATGTATCCTCGCTACACCTTC

J gene: TRBJ2-5
V gene: TRBV29-1
CDR3 length: 12
clone size: NA
D gene: NA
CDR3 protein: CSVEPLRETQYF
CDR3 DNA: TGCAGCGTTGAGCCGCTACGGGAGACCCAGTACTTC

J gene: TRBJ2-5
V gene: TRBV9
CDR3 length: 16
clone size: NA
D gene: NA
CDR3 protein: CASSEGVTRGQETQYF
CDR3 DNA: TGTGCCAGCAGCGAGGGCGTGACTAGGGGGCAAGAGACCCAGTACTTC

J gene: TRBJ2-5
V gene: TRBV29-1
CDR3 length: 15
clone size: NA
D gene: TRBD1
CDR3 protein: CSGGSRHRGRKTQYF
CDR3 DNA: TGCAGCGGTGGATCCCGCCACAGGGGACGGAAGACCCAGTACTTC

J gene: TRBJ2-1
V gene: TRBV28
CDR3 length: 15
clone size: NA
D gene: TRBD1
CDR3 protein: CASRLGQGGRDEQFF
CDR3 DNA: TGTGCCAGCAGGCTAGGACAGGGGGGACGCGATGAGCAGTTCTTC

J gene: TRBJ2-3
V gene: TRBV20-1
CDR3 length: 14
clone size: NA
D gene: NA
CDR3 protein: CSTYKDSGGDTQYF
CDR3 DNA: TGCAGTACTTATAAGGATTCGGGTGGAGATACGCAGTATTTT

J gene: TRBJ2-2
V gene: TRBV12-3/TRBV12-4
CDR3 length: 16
clone size: NA
D gene: NA
CDR3 protein: CASSSPITRDTGELFF
CDR3 DNA: TGTGCCAGCAGTTCCCCGATTACCAGAGACACCGGGGAGCTGTTTTTT

J gene: TRBJ2-7
V gene: TRBV5-1
CDR3 length: 15
clone size: few
D gene: TRBD1
CDR3 protein: CASSSEGTGFDEQYF
CDR3 DNA: TGCGCCAGCAGCTCGGAGGGGACAGGGTTCGACGAGCAGTACTTC

J gene: TRBJ2-1
V gene: TRBV3-1
CDR3 length: 15
clone size: NA
D gene: NA
CDR3 protein: CASRTDAGTWNEQFF
CDR3 DNA: TGTGCCAGCAGGACGGATGCAGGGACTTGGAATGAGCAGTTCTTC

J gene: TRBJ1-2
V gene: TRBV4-1
CDR3 length: 18
clone size: few
D gene: TRBD1
CDR3 protein: CASSQDVGQGASNYGYTF
CDR3 DNA: TGCGCCAGCAGCCAAGATGTGGGACAGGGGGCCTCTAACTATGGCTACACCTTC

J gene: TRBJ2-3
V gene: TRBV7-2
CDR3 length: 16
clone size: few
D gene: TRBD2
CDR3 protein: CASSEGLAGEADTQYF
CDR3 DNA: TGTGCCAGCAGCGAAGGACTAGCGGGGGAGGCAGATACGCAGTATTTT

J gene: TRBJ2-3
V gene: TRBV28
CDR3 length: 17
clone size: NA
D gene: NA
CDR3 protein: CASSLGGGGQFHDTQYF
CDR3 DNA: TGTGCCAGCAGTCTGGGAGGAGGTGGACAGTTTCACGATACGCAGTATTTT

J gene: TRBJ1-2
V gene: TRBV10-3
CDR3 length: 16
clone size: NA
D gene: NA
CDR3 protein: CAIRRDTGFFDYGYTF
CDR3 DNA: TGTGCCATCAGGAGAGATACAGGGTTCTTCGACTATGGCTACACCTTC

J gene: TRBJ1-1
V gene: TRBV7-6
CDR3 length: 15
clone size: NA
D gene: NA
CDR3 protein: CASSLSLGRGTEAFF
CDR3 DNA: TGTGCCAGCAGCTTATCTTTGGGCCGTGGCACTGAAGCTTTCTTT

J gene: TRBJ2-7
V gene: TRBV12-3/TRBV12-4
CDR3 length: 13
clone size: once
D gene: NA
CDR3 protein: CASNSNYRAEQYF
CDR3 DNA: TGTGCCAGCAATTCAAACTACAGGGCCGAGCAGTACTTC

J gene: TRBJ2-7
V gene: TRBV6-1
CDR3 length: 15
clone size: NA
D gene: NA
CDR3 protein: CASSVLPHLSYEQYF
CDR3 DNA: TGTGCCAGCAGTGTTCTCCCCCACCTCTCCTACGAGCAGTACTTC

J gene: TRBJ2-5
V gene: TRBV7-2
CDR3 length: 14
clone size: NA
D gene: NA
CDR3 protein: CASSHSRTEETQYF
CDR3 DNA: TGTGCCAGCAGCCATAGCCGGACAGAAGAGACCCAGTACTTC

J gene: TRBJ2-1
V gene: TRBV18
CDR3 length: 15
clone size: few
D gene: NA
CDR3 protein: CASSPLLGSYNEQFF
CDR3 DNA: TGTGCCAGCTCACCGTTGCTGGGATCCTACAATGAGCAGTTCTTC

J gene: TRBJ1-6
V gene: TRBV2
CDR3 length: 14
clone size: NA
D gene: NA
CDR3 protein: CASTADEYNSPLHF
CDR3 DNA: TGTGCCAGCACCGCGGACGAGTATAATTCACCCCTCCACTTT

J gene: TRBJ2-7
V gene: TRBV20-1
CDR3 length: 16
clone size: NA
D gene: TRBD1
CDR3 protein: CSARGPPGTGYYEQYF
CDR3 DNA: TGCAGTGCTAGAGGCCCTCCCGGGACAGGGTACTACGAGCAGTACTTC

J gene: TRBJ1-2
V gene: TRBV6-7
CDR3 length: 16
clone size: NA
D gene: NA
CDR3 protein: CASSYCRPGQGDGYTF
CDR3 DNA: TGTGCCAGCAGTTACTGTCGGCCGGGCCAGGGAGATGGCTACACCTTC

J gene: TRBJ2-1
V gene: TRBV29-1
CDR3 length: 12
clone size: few
D gene: NA
CDR3 protein: CSGEPGWNEQFF
CDR3 DNA: TGCAGCGGGGAACCGGGATGGAATGAGCAGTTCTTC

J gene: TRBJ1-5
V gene: TRBV19
CDR3 length: 11
clone size: NA
D gene: NA
CDR3 protein: CASSIRSFQHF
CDR3 DNA: TGTGCCAGTAGTATCCGGTCTTTCCAGCATTTT

J gene: TRBJ2-1
V gene: TRBV20-1
CDR3 length: 14
clone size: many
D gene: NA
CDR3 protein: CSASAGGIYNEQFF
CDR3 DNA: TGCAGTGCTAGCGCCGGGGGAATCTACAATGAGCAGTTCTTC